Shown below are 23 T cell receptor beta chains from a single sample sequenced in a study of cytomegalovirus exposure and HLA in healthy donors. Use of 60 Vbeta and 13 Jbeta primers characterized the PCR. The data were produced by immunoSEQ multiplex PCR, yet TCRdb's version contains in-frame clones alone and is incomplete. This table has 110,000 to 150,000 clones, about four fifths appearing once. The sequencing input was PBMCs. Receptors originate from a female donor in good health and CMV-seronegative.

CDR3 DNA sequence: TGTGCCAGCAGCTTACTAGCGGGAGTTGGCACAGATACGCAGTATTTT. This codes for CASSLLAGVGTDTQYF. The rearrangement joins TRBV13 to TRBJ2-3, with 10 bases matching TRBD2. V trimming: 2 bases; J trimming: 1 base; junction bases outside the gene matches: 3. Germline CDR1 PRHDT, CDR2 FYEKMQ (reference sequence). This CDR3 region has 16 residues.

The count of this clone is one. The chain has TRBV7-2 and TRBJ2-3, with TRBD2 identical over 10 bases. Germline trimming cut 5 bases from V and 0 bases from J; bases unmatched to any gene: 8. The CDR3 runs to 17 residues. Germline CDR1 SGHTA, CDR2 FQGNSA. Here the CDR3 reads CASSVGTSVRSTDTQYF. Here the CDR3 DNA reads TGTGCCAGCAGCGTTGGGACTAGCGTACGGAGCACAGATACGCAGTATTTT.

V is TRBV7-2 and J is TRBJ2-7; a possible D gene is TRBD1 (5 bases). CDR1 is SGHTA and CDR2 is FQGNSA in the germline V gene. V was shortened by 4 bases and J by 0 bases, with 10 bases between the two germline ends. The CDR3 has 14 residues. DNA for the CDR3: TGTGCCAGCAGCTCAGGGCCTACCTCCTACGAGCAGTACTTC. Amino acids: CASSSGPTSYEQYF.

The V gene is TRBV7-9, the J gene TRBJ2-5; no clear D gene. Germline loops: CDR1 SEHNR, CDR2 FQNEAQ (reference sequence). V shed 2 bases and J shed 5 bases, with 6 bases lying between them. CDR3 length: 12 residues. CDR3 in amino acids: CASSLYGETQYF. CDR3 coding DNA: TGTGCCAGCAGCTTATACGGGGAGACCCAGTACTTC. The entire variable domain, with the rest obtained from reference TRBV7-9 and TRBJ2-5, is as follows: DTGVSQNPRHKITKRGQNVTFRCDPISEHNRLYWYRQTLGQGPEFLTYFQNEAQLEKSRLLSDRFSAERPKGSFSTLEIQRTEQGDSAMYLCASSLYGETQYFGPGTRLLVL.

The chain combines TRBV5-4 with TRBJ2-1; 8 nucleotides agree with TRBD1. CDR3 length: 15 residues. Germline V gene lookup returns CDR1 SGHNT and CDR2 YYREEE (reference sequence). The ends lost 4 bases at V and 15 bases at J; junction bases unmatched: 18. CDR3 loop: CASSPLRQGAPIRFF. CDR3 in DNA: TGTGCCAGCAGCCCCCTCAGGCAGGGGGCGCCGATTCGGTTCTTC.

The chain joins TRBV6-5 to TRBJ2-1; TRBD2 might be the D (6 bases). Germline-derived CDR1 and CDR2 are MNHEY and SVGAGI. Trimming cost V 2 bases and J 10 bases, with 12 bases left between them. This CDR3 has 13 amino acids. The CDR3 DNA is TGTGCCAGCAGTTACAACGGGGGAGCCGAGCAGTTCTTC. Translated: CASSYNGGAEQFF.

The rearrangement joins TRBV25-1 to TRBJ2-3, with 9 positions matching TRBD2. Germline CDR1 MGHDK, CDR2 SYGVNS. Trimming removed 5 bases from V and 5 bases from J; junction bases left unmatched: 11. This CDR3 is 16 amino acids long. CDR3 nucleotides: TGTGCCAGCAGTCCTAGTATAGCGGGAGTAAGAGATACGCAGTATTTT. This codes for CASSPSIAGVRDTQYF. Complete variable domain (other parts from reference TRBV25-1 and TRBJ2-3): EADIYQTPRYLVIGTGKKITLECSQTMGHDKMYWYQQDPGMELHLIHYSYGVNSTEKGDLSSESTVSRIRTEHFPLTLESARPSHTSQYLCASSPSIAGVRDTQYFGPGTRLTVL.

The chain is built from TRBV4-3 and TRBJ2-1; D possibly corresponds to TRBD2 (6 bases). Germline V gene data show CDR1 as LGHNA and CDR2 as YSLEER. The CDR3 runs 14 residues. Trimming took off 1 base at V and 7 bases at J, with 11 bases between the two ends. The CDR3 region has the DNA TGCGCCAGCAGCCAAGGTTCTCGGGGGAATGAGCAGTTCTTC. Protein: CASSQGSRGNEQFF.

This rearrangement joins TRBV7-2 to TRBJ2-1; weak D call: TRBD2 (5 bases). CDR3 length equals 16 residues. Germline CDR1 reads SGHTA; CDR2 reads FQGNSA. Between the trimmed V and J ends, which lost 5 bases and 4 bases, there was a span of 18 bases. CDR3 sequence: CASSLPGGLRYNEQFF. CDR3 sequence (DNA): TGTGCCAGCAGCCTCCCTGGCGGGTTGAGATACAATGAGCAGTTCTTC.

The chain links TRBV9 to TRBJ2-7, with 7 positions matching TRBD1. Looked up from germline, CDR1 is SGDLS and CDR2 is YYNGEE. The CDR3 loop spans 14 amino acids. The ends lost 0 bases at V and 4 bases at J; junction bases unmatched: 4. This CDR3 reads CASSVDQGVYEQYF. The CDR3 DNA follows: TGTGCCAGCAGCGTAGATCAGGGGGTTTACGAGCAGTACTTC.

This clone was recorded a few times. The V gene is TRBV7-6, the J gene TRBJ1-4; D remains ambiguous. V lost 4 bases and J lost 7, with 13 bases in between. Germline V gene sequence: CDR1 SGHVS, CDR2 FNYEAQ. The CDR3 loop spans 14 amino acids. CDR3 protein: CASSSSPLGEKLFF. The CDR3 DNA sequence: TGTGCCAGCAGCTCGAGCCCACTAGGTGAAAAACTGTTTTTT.

The rearrangement uses TRBV27 and TRBJ1-1, with 8 bases identical to TRBD1. CDR1 and CDR2 from the germline V gene are MNHEY and SMNVEV (reference sequence). The V and J ends lost 3 bases and 10 bases, in that order; junction bases with no gene match: 10. The length of the CDR3 is 14 residues. CDR3 DNA: TGTGCCAGCAGTTTGCCCGGACAGGGCAGGCGAGCTTTCTTT. It encodes CASSLPGQGRRAFF.

The chain joins TRBV5-1 to TRBJ2-4, with 10 bases identical to TRBD2. Trimming took 3 bases from V and 0 from J; bases not matched to a gene: 6. Germline V gene lookup returns CDR1 SGHRS and CDR2 YFSETQ. The length of the CDR3 is 17 residues. The CDR3 reads CASSWERGGLAKNIQYF. The DNA of the CDR3 is TGCGCCAGCAGCTGGGAGCGGGGGGGCCTAGCCAAAAACATTCAGTACTTC.

The CDR3 spells CASSLAGQGVLHF. The DNA for the CDR3 is TGTGCCAGCAGCTTAGCGGGGCAGGGGGTTCTCCACTTT. The chain joins TRBV7-2 to TRBJ1-6, with 7 bases fitting TRBD1. The CDR3 is 13 residues long. Germline V CDR1 and CDR2: SGHTA, FQGNSA. The V segment lost 0 bases and the J segment 16 bases; nucleotides outside the gene matches: 6.

This rearrangement joins TRBV6-6 to TRBJ2-5, with 8 bases matching TRBD1. With 4 bases clipped from V and 1 base from J, the junction kept 2 bases outside the gene matches. Germline V gene data show CDR1 as MNHNY and CDR2 as SVGAGI (reference sequence). The CDR3 consists of 14 residues. CDR3 sequence reads: CASSWDRSQETQYF. CDR3 DNA sequence: TGTGCCAGCAGTTGGGACAGGAGCCAAGAGACCCAGTACTTC.

V and J are TRBV25-1 and TRBJ1-1; D ambiguous. CDR1 is MGHDK and CDR2 is SYGVNS in the germline V gene. The V and J ends lost 3 bases and 2 bases respectively, with 10 bases between them. The CDR3 is 14 amino acids. The CDR3 DNA sequence: TGTGCCAGCAGTGAGGTTGGAGGCAACACTGAAGCTTTCTTT. This encodes CASSEVGGNTEAFF. The variable domain in full, completed from reference TRBV25-1 and TRBJ1-1, reads EADIYQTPRYLVIGTGKKITLECSQTMGHDKMYWYQQDPGMELHLIHYSYGVNSTEKGDLSSESTVSRIRTEHFPLTLESARPSHTSQYLCASSEVGGNTEAFFGQGTRLTVV.

This chain links TRBV28 with TRBJ2-2, with D uncertain. Germline assignment: CDR1 MDHEN and CDR2 SYDVKM. V gave up 4 bases and J gave up 3 bases, with 12 bases separating them. This CDR3 comprises 15 residues. CDR3 coding DNA: TGTGCCAGCAGTTCCACCGGGTGGGACACCGGGGAGCTGTTTTTT. This translates into CASSSTGWDTGELFF. The whole variable domain, filled in from reference TRBV28 and TRBJ2-2, reads DVKVTQSSRYLVKRTGEKVFLECVQDMDHENMFWYRQDPGLGLRLIYFSYDVKMKEKGDIPEGYSVSREKKERFSLILESASTNQTSMYLCASSSTGWDTGELFFGEGSRLTVL.

The chain combines TRBV18 with TRBJ1-1, with D maybe TRBD1 (6 bases). The CDR3 is 16 amino acids. Germline V gives CDR1 KGHSH, CDR2 LQKENI. V lost 3 bases, J lost 0 bases, and 14 bases lay in between. The CDR3 is CASSPMAGALNTEAFF. CDR3 bases: TGTGCCAGCTCACCCATGGCAGGGGCTTTGAACACTGAAGCTTTCTTT.

The DNA of the CDR3 is TGTGCCAGCAGGACCGGGACAGGGATCTACGAGCAGTACTTC. This gives the protein CASRTGTGIYEQYF. The rearrangement joins TRBV6-5 to TRBJ2-7; 9 nucleotides line up with TRBD1. V dropped 6 bases and J dropped 3; count of bases not matched to a gene: 6. There are 14 residues in the CDR3. Germline V gene sequence: CDR1 MNHEY, CDR2 SVGAGI.

This clone was counted a few times. V and J are TRBV7-2 and TRBJ2-3; 8 bases fit TRBD1. V gave up 1 base and J gave up 5 bases; unmatched junction bases: 8. Germline V CDR1 and CDR2: SGHTA, FQGNSA. The CDR3 is made up of 16 amino acids. CDR3 sequence (DNA): TGTGCCAGCAGCTTAGAGGGGTCAGGGGGCGAAGATACGCAGTATTTT. Translated, it gives CASSLEGSGGEDTQYF. The variable domain in full, completed from reference TRBV7-2 and TRBJ2-3, reads GAGVSQSPSNKVTEKGKDVELRCDPISGHTALYWYRQSLGQGLEFLIYFQGNSAPDKSGLPSDRFSAERTGGSVSTLTIQRTQQEDSAVYLCASSLEGSGGEDTQYFGPGTRLTVL.

V usage is TRBV30 and J usage is TRBJ2-4; D unclear. CDR3 length equals 13 residues. CDR1 GTSNPN and CDR2 SVGIG come from the germline V gene (reference sequence). The V end lost 0 bases, the J end lost 9 bases, and 12 bases lay between the germline ends. The CDR3 is CAWSVLIPGIQYF. CDR3 DNA sequence: TGTGCCTGGAGTGTACTGATTCCGGGCATTCAGTACTTC.

The gene calls are TRBV7-6 and TRBJ2-5; 8 bases match TRBD1. CDR1 SGHVS and CDR2 FNYEAQ come from the germline V gene. There are 17 residues in the CDR3. The V and J ends lost 3 bases and 3 bases, in that order; junction bases with no gene match: 12. The CDR3 reads CASSFLSNLDREETQYF. The CDR3 bases are TGTGCCAGCAGCTTCCTTTCAAATCTGGACAGGGAAGAGACCCAGTACTTC.

This clone came up a few times. The rearrangement uses TRBV5-1 and TRBJ1-5, with TRBD1 matching over 7 bases. The CDR3 is 14 amino acids. CDR1 and CDR2 (germline): SGHRS, YFSETQ. The junction had 3 bases not matched to a gene; V was cut back by 3 bases and J by 3 bases. CDR3 loop: CASSSGQDNQPQHF. Written as DNA, the CDR3 is TGCGCCAGCAGCTCCGGACAGGACAATCAGCCCCAGCATTTT.